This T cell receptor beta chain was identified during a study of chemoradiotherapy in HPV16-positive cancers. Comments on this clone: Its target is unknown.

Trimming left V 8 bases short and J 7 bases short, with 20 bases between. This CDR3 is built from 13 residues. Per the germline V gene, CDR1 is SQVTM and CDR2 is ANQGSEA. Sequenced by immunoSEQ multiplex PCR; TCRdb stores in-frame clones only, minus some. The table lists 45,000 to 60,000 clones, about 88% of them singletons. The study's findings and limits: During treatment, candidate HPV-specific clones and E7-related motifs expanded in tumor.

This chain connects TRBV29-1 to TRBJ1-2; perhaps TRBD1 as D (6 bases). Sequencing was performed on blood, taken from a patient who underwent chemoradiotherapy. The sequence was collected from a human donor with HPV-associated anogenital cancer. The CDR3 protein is CSLPRPGDTGYTF. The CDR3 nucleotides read TGCAGCCTTCCCCGGCCAGGGGATACTGGCTACACCTTC.